This T cell receptor (beta chain) originates from a study of T cells after yellow fever vaccination. Study as a whole: Fractions containing few cells were prepared with SMART-Seq v4 Ultra Low Input. General study points: In post-booster samples, most primary-vaccination clones reappeared (about 96% CD4, roughly 89% CD8). Any FACS-sorted repertoire could hold abundant clonotypes that contaminate it from the bulk population.

CDR3 length equals 16 residues. Germline V lookup: CDR1 MDHEN, CDR2 SYDVKM. Trimming cost V 3 bases and J 2 bases, with 14 bases left between them. This clonotype was seen at least ten times. The antigen remains unidentified. TCRdb passed the 5' RACE reads through MiXCR, listing each CDR3 protein once. The table includes 25,000 to 30,000 distinct CDR3 sequences, less than 6.5% detected once. The sequence was collected from a man younger than 45 who received the YFV17D yellow fever vaccine. The sample here was CD8+ T cells sorted from PBMCs, taken 10 days after the yellow fever booster vaccination. The chain has TRBV28 and TRBJ2-4, with D tentatively TRBD1 or TRBD2 (6 bases each). The CDR3 bases are TGTGCCAGCAGTTTGGAAGGGGGGCTTTCCAAAAACATTCAGTACTTC. It encodes CASSLEGGLSKNIQYF.